The source of this T cell receptor (beta chain) is a study of cytomegalovirus exposure and HLA in healthy donors. General study findings and limits: Indistinguishable V segments such as TRBV6-2 and TRBV6-3 were excluded. HLA alleles showed associations with 16,951 TCR beta sequences in a later analysis, at a 0.05 false discovery rate.

13 Jbeta primers and 60 Vbeta primers were used for the PCR. Profiling relied on immunoSEQ multiplex PCR, and the TCRdb table lists in-frame clones only, not all of them. The sample includes about 130,000 clones, roughly four fifths of them seen just once. The CDR3 sequence is 15 residues long. V dropped 3 bases and J dropped 5 bases, with 15 bases sitting between them. The germline V gene has CDR1 SGHRS and CDR2 YFSETQ. A note on this clone: Its antigen remains unidentified.

Although they were nominally healthy when sampled, donors likely had unrecorded immune exposures. V gene TRBV5-1 combines with J gene TRBJ2-1; weak D call: TRBD2 (6 bases). The sample comprised PBMCs. The sequence derives from a woman aged 55-75 years in good health and CMV-seronegative. The CDR3 here is CASSSEGLPNNEQFF. CDR3 DNA sequence: TGCGCCAGCAGCTCGGAGGGCCTCCCCAACAATGAGCAGTTCTTC.